The T cell receptor beta chain under discussion was sequenced for a study of molecular identifiers for immune sequencing clone quantification. Study-level information: Replicate experiments took RNA from roughly 18,000 or 92,000 naive CD8 cells, divided it five ways and sequenced four.

Via MiXCR, TCRdb re-called the PCR reads, giving one row per CDR3 protein. The data hold over 600,000 distinct CDR3 sequences, with nearly 20% observed a single time. The authors sorted naive CD8 T cells as CD8+CD4-CCR7+CD45RA+. Study results and limitations: Barcode-sharing identical TCR molecules could underestimate highly expanded clone sizes. Under 1% of molecules in naive cells, but over 98% of effector molecules, belonged to clones above 20 RNA copies.

This clonotype was counted only a few times. Its antigen remains unknown. With 3 bases removed from V and 5 bases from J, the gap between germline ends came to 11 bases. Germline CDR1 reads MGHRA; CDR2 reads YSYEKL. The CDR3 extends over 13 amino acids. The clonotype comes from a human donor in good health. Some libraries in this study had Jurkat cell RNA spiked in. The chain combines TRBV4-1 with TRBJ2-7, with no clear D. Sequenced sample: naive CD8+ T cells from blood, with Jurkat cell RNA spiked in. Specified subset: FACS-sorted CD8+CD4-CCR7+CD45RA+ naive T cells. The CDR3: CASSHFSEDEQYF. CDR3 in DNA: TGCGCCAGCAGCCATTTCAGTGAGGACGAGCAGTACTTC.